The 2 T cell receptor beta chains below come from one sample, sequenced in a study of shared clonotypes between healthy human individuals. Generated by immunoSEQ multiplex PCR, the TCRdb table keeps only in-frame clones and is missing some. The sample has approximately 2.5 million clones; approximately 94% are singletons. The sample was naive CD4+ T cells from PBMCs. Subset denoted: CD45RA+ positively selected. The receptors were sampled from a man younger than 35 in good health. Some clones in this sample may be carry-over from other donors' samples.

Of note for this clone: Other DNA sequences in the sample encode the same CDR3. The chain has TRBV28 and TRBJ1-2; a weak D match, TRBD1 (5 bases). Germline CDR1 and CDR2: MDHEN and SYDVKM. The CDR3 totals 13 residues. Trimming left V 3 bases short and J 4 bases short, with 9 bases between. CDR3 sequence reads: CASSLVTAYGYTF. For the CDR3, the DNA is TGTGCCAGCAGTTTGGTGACAGCCTATGGCTACACCTTC.

The chain uses TRBV19 and TRBJ2-1, with 8 bases matching TRBD1. The junction had 9 bases not matched to a gene; V was cut back by 5 bases and J by 6 bases. The V gene's germline CDR1 is LNHDA and CDR2 SQIVND (reference sequence). This CDR3 contains 15 residues. CDR3 bases: TGTGCCAGTAGTCTTAGACAGGGGTACCGCAATGAGCAGTTCTTC. This codes for CASSLRQGYRNEQFF. Supplemented by reference TRBV19 and TRBJ2-1, the full variable domain reads DGGITQSPKYLFRKEGQNVTLSCEQNLNHDAMYWYRQDPGQGLRLIYYSQIVNDFQKGDIAEGYSVSREKKESFPLTVTSAQKNPTAFYLCASSLRQGYRNEQFFGPGTRLTVL.